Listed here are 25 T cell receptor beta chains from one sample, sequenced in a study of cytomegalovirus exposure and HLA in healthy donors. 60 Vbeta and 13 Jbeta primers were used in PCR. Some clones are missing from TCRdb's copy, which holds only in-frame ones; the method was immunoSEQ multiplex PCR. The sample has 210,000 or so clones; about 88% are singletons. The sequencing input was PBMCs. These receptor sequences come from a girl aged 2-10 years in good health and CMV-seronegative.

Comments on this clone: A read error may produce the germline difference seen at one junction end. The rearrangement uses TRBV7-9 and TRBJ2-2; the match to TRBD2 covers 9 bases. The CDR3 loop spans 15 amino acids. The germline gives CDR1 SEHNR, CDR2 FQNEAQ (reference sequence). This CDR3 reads CSSTPSGTRTGELFF. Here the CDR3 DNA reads TGTTCCAGCACCCCTAGCGGGACTCGCACCGGGGAGCTGTTTTTT.

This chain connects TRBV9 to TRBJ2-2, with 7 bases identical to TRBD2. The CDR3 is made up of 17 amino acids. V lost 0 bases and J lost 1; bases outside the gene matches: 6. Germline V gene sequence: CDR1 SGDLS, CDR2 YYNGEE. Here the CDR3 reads CASSVALGGRNTGELFF. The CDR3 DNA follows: TGTGCCAGCAGCGTAGCTTTGGGCGGGAGGAACACCGGGGAGCTGTTTTTT.

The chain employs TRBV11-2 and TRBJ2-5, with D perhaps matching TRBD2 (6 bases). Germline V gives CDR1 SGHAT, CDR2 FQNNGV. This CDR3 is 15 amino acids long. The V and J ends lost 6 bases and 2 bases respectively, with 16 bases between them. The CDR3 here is CASRGLGSLQETQYF. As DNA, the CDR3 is TGTGCCAGCAGGGGACTGGGATCCCTACAAGAGACCCAGTACTTC.

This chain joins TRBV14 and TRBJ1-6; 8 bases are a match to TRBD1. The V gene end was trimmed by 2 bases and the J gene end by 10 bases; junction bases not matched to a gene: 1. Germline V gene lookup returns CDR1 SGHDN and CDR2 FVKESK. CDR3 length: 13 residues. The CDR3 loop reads CASSQTGGSPLHF. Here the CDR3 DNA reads TGTGCCAGCAGCCAAACAGGGGGATCACCCCTCCACTTT.

CDR3 protein: CASSFGSGQYYGYTF. The CDR3 coding sequence is TGTGCCAGCAGTTTTGGGTCGGGACAGTACTATGGCTACACCTTC. The chain recombines TRBV27 with TRBJ1-2, with 7 bases matching TRBD1. Germline lookup yields CDR1 MNHEY and CDR2 SMNVEV (reference sequence). The junction had 7 bases not matched to a gene; V was cut back by 3 bases and J by 3 bases. CDR3 length equals 15 residues.

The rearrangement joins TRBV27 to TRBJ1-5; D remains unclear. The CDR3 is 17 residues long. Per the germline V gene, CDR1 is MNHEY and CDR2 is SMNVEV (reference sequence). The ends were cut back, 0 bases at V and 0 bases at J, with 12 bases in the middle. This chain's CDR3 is CASSLSFGGYSNQPQHF. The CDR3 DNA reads TGTGCCAGCAGTTTATCCTTTGGAGGGTATAGCAATCAGCCCCAGCATTTT.

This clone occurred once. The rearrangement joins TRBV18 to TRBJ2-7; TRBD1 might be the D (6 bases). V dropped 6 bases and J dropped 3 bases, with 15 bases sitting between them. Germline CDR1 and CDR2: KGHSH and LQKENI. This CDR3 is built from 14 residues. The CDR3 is CASSSSTGNYEQYF. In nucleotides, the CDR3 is TGTGCCAGCTCTTCTTCGACAGGTAACTACGAGCAGTACTTC.

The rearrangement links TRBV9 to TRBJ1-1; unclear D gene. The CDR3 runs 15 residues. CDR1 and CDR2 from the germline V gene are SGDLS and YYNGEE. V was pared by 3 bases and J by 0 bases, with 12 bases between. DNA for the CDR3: TGTGCCAGCAGCGGGCATCGTGGCTTGAACACTGAAGCTTTCTTT. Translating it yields CASSGHRGLNTEAFF.

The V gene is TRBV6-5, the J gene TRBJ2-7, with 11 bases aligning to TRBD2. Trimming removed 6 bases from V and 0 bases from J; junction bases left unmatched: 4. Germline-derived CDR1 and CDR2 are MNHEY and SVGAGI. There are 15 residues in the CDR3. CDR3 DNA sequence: TGTGCCAGCAGCTCGCTAGCGGGGGGCTCCTACGAGCAGTACTTC. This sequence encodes CASSSLAGGSYEQYF.

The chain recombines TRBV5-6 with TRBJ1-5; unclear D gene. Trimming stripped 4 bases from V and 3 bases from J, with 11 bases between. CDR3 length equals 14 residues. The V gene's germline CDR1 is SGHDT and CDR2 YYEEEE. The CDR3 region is CASSAQRTNQPQHF. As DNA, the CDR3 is TGTGCCAGCAGCGCCCAGCGCACCAATCAGCCCCAGCATTTT.

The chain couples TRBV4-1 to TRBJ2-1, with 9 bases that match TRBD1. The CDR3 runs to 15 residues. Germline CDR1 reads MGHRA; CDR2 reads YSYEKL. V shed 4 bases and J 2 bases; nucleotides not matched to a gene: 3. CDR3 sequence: CASSLRQGAYNEQFF. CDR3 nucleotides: TGCGCCAGCAGCCTGAGACAGGGGGCCTACAATGAGCAGTTCTTC.

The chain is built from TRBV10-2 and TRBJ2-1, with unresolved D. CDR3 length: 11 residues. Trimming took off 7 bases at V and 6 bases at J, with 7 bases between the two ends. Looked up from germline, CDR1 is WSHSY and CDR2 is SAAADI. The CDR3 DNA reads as TGCGCCAGCACTACGGGCAATGAGCAGTTCTTC. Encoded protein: CASTTGNEQFF.

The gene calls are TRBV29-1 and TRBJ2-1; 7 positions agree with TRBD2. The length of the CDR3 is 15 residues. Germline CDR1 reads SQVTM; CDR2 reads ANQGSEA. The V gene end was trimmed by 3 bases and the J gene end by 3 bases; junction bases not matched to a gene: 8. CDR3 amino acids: CSVEGGPLVYNEQFF. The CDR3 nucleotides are TGCAGCGTTGAGGGAGGGCCTTTGGTCTACAATGAGCAGTTCTTC.

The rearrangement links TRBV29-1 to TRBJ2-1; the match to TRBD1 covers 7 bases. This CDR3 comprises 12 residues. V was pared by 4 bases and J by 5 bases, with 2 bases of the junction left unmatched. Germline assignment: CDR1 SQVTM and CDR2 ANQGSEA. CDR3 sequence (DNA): TGCAGCGTTGGGACAGGAGACAATGAGCAGTTCTTC. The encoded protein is CSVGTGDNEQFF.

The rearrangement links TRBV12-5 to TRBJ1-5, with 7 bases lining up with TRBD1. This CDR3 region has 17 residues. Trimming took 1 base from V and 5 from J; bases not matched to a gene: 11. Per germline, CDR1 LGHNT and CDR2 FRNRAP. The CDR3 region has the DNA TGTGCTAGTGGTTTGGAGTCCTTCGGGACAGTTCATCAGCCCCAGCATTTT. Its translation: CASGLESFGTVHQPQHF.

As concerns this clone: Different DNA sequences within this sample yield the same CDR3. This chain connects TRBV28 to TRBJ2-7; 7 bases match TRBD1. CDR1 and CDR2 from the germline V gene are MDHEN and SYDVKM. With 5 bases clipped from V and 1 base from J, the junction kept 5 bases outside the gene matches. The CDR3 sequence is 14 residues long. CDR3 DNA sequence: TGTGCCAGCAGTCGCTACAGGGGATCCTACGAGCAGTACTTC. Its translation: CASSRYRGSYEQYF. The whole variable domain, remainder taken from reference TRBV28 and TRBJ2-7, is DVKVTQSSRYLVKRTGEKVFLECVQDMDHENMFWYRQDPGLGLRLIYFSYDVKMKEKGDIPEGYSVSREKKERFSLILESASTNQTSMYLCASSRYRGSYEQYFGPGTRLTVT.

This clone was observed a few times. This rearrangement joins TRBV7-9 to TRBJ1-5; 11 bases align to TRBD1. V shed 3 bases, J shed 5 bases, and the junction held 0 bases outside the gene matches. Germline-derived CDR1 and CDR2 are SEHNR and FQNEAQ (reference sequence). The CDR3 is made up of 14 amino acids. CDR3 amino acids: CASSLGQGDQPQHF. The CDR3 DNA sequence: TGTGCCAGCAGCTTGGGACAGGGGGATCAGCCCCAGCATTTT.

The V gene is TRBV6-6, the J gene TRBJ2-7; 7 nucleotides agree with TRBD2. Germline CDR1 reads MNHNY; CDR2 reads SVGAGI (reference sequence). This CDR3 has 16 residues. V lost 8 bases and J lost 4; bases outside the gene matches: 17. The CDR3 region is CASALRPGTTAYEQYF. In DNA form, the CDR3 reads TGTGCCAGCGCCCTACGTCCCGGGACTACCGCATACGAGCAGTACTTC.

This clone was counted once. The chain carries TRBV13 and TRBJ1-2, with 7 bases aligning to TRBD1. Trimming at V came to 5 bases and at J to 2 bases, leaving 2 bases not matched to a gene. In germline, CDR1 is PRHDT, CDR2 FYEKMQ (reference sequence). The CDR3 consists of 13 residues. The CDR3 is CASSVTGNYGYTF. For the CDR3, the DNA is TGTGCCAGCAGCGTGACAGGGAACTATGGCTACACCTTC.

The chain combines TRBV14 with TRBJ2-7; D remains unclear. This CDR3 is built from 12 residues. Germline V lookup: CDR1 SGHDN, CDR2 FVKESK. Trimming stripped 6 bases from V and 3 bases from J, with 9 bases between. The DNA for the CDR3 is TGTGCCAGCAGTGCAGGATTCTACGAGCAGTACTTC. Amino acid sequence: CASSAGFYEQYF.

The CDR3 spells CASSDQTSGTYNEQFF. The CDR3 region has the DNA TGTGCCAGCAGCGACCAGACTAGCGGGACCTACAATGAGCAGTTCTTC. V gene TRBV9 combines with J gene TRBJ2-1; the match to TRBD2 covers 11 bases. The J segment lost 2 bases and the V segment lost 3 bases, leaving 4 bases of the junction unmatched. Germline V CDR1 and CDR2: SGDLS, YYNGEE. This CDR3 is 16 amino acids long.

In DNA form, the CDR3 reads TGTGCCAGCAGTTTATGGGGGGGAAGTTTATCCTACGAGCAGTACTTC. It translates to CASSLWGGSLSYEQYF. The V and J genes are TRBV28 and TRBJ2-7; a weak D match, TRBD2 (6 bases). Germline V gene lookup returns CDR1 MDHEN and CDR2 SYDVKM. V lost 0 bases and J 1 base, leaving 13 bases between the germline ends. The CDR3 totals 16 residues.

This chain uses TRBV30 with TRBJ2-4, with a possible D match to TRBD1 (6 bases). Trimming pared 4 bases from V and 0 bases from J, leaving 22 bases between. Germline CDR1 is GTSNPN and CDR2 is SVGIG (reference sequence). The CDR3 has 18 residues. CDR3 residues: CAWTPNPGHSLAKNIQYF. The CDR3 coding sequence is TGTGCCTGGACCCCTAACCCGGGACACTCTCTAGCCAAAAACATTCAGTACTTC. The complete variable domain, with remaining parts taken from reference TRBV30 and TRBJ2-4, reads SQTIHQWPATLVQPVGSPLSLECTVEGTSNPNLYWYRQAAGRGLQLLFYSVGIGQISSEVPQNLSASRPQDRQFILSSKKLLLSDSGFYLCAWTPNPGHSLAKNIQYFGAGTRLSVL.

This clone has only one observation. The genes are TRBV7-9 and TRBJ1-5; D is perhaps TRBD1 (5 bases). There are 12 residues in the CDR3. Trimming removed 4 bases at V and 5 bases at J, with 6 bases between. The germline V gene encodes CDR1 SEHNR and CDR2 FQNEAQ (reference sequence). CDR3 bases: TGTGCCAGCAGCTCGACAGATCAGCCCCAGCATTTT. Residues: CASSSTDQPQHF.

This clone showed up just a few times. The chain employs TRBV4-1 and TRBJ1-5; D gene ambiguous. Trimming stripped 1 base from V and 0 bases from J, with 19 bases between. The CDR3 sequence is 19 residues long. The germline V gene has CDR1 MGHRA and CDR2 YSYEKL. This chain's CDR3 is CASSQGLAISVYSNQPQHF. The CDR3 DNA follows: TGCGCCAGCAGCCAAGGATTAGCCATATCAGTTTATAGCAATCAGCCCCAGCATTTT.